This T cell receptor (beta chain) was found in a study of blood T cell repertoires in COVID-19. Study-wide background: Italy, Spain and the United States were the sources of the convalescent and acute COVID-19 samples. T cells, B-cell-depleted T cells, or PBMCs provided the cDNA or gDNA that served as material.

Authors' processing steps: Nucleated cell number was recorded as an estimate derived from reference gene primer amplification. The repertoire was sequenced with immunoSEQ multiplex PCR; TCRdb's copy has only in-frame clones and lacks some. The V and J calls and clone size were taken over from that table, and D and trimming were inferred from the DNA. The table records fewer than 150,000 clones, roughly four fifths of them present only once. Sequencing was carried out using peripheral blood. The source of this sequence is a human donor in a cohort sampled during active COVID-19.

The CDR3 region has the DNA TGTGCCAGTATCCCCGGTGGACTGGGGGGCACCATATATTTT. Its translation: CASIPGGLGGTIYF. The chain has TRBV19 and TRBJ1-3, with D possibly being TRBD1 (5 bases). The length of the CDR3 is 14 residues. The germline V gene has CDR1 LNHDA and CDR2 SQIVND (reference sequence). V lost 7 bases and J 9 bases, leaving 19 bases between the germline ends.